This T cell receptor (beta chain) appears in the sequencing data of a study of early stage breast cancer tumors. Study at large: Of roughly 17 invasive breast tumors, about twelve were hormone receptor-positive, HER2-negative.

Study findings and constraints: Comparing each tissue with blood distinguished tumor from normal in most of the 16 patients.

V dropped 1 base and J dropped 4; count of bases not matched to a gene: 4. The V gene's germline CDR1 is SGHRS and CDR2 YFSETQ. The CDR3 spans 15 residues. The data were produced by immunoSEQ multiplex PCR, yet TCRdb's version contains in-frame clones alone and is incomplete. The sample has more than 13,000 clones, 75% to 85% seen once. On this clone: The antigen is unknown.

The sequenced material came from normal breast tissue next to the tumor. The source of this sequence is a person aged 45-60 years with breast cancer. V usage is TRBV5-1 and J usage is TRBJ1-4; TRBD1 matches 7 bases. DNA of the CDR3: TGCGCCAGCAGCTTGAGGACAGGTCTTAATGAAAAACTGTTTTTT. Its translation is CASSLRTGLNEKLFF.